This T cell receptor (beta chain) was observed in a study of shared T cell receptors in the human thymus. Data came from immunoSEQ multiplex PCR; TCRdb stores just in-frame clones and leaves some out. The sample contains roughly 500,000 clones, 75% to 80% of which appear only once. These data also featured in a second study, about human thymus T cells. That work contributes: All donors were healthy Finnish infants who were undergoing corrective surgery to treat congenital heart defects. It was from resections taken during corrective heart surgery that the thymus tissue came. It looked as if thymic and blood repertoires used V and J genes in a biased way. Related reports documented highly overlapping thymic repertoires among unrelated individuals.

The clonotype originates from a boy under three years old with a congenital heart defect. Sequencing was performed on thymocytes.

CDR3 bases: TGTGCCATCAGTGGACAGCTATACACTGAAGCTTTCTTT. This gives the protein CAISGQLYTEAFF. This chain joins TRBV10-3 and TRBJ1-1; possibly TRBD1 for D (5 bases). The CDR3 sequence is 13 residues long. The V and J ends lost 4 bases and 3 bases respectively, with 9 bases between them. Per germline, CDR1 ENHRY and CDR2 SYGVKD.